This T cell receptor (beta chain) emerged from a study of PD-L1 blockade in urothelial cancer. As for the study in general: T cells were recovered from blood samples at a median of around 150,000.

The CDR3 has 16 residues. Germline V gives CDR1 SGHRS, CDR2 YFSETQ. V gave up 3 bases and J gave up 1 base; unmatched junction bases: 9. Method: immunoSEQ multiplex PCR; TCRdb's copy keeps in-frame clones and lacks some. Of 20,000 to 25,000 clones listed, around 82% are singletons. Sequenced material: PBMCs, taken around atezolizumab (anti-PD-L1) treatment. This receptor was obtained from a man in his sixties or seventies with urothelial cancer. The V and J genes are TRBV5-1 and TRBJ2-5; 7 bases are shared with TRBD1. The CDR3 loop reads CASSSTPGTAQETQYF. In DNA, the CDR3 is TGCGCCAGCAGCTCCACTCCCGGGACAGCCCAAGAGACCCAGTACTTC.